These 25 T cell receptor beta chains originate from one sample sequenced in a study of radiotherapy plus CTLA-4 blockade in lung cancer. Sequencing used immunoSEQ multiplex PCR; TCRdb keeps in-frame clones, though not all of them. The sample lists 55,000 to 85,000 clones; around 77% were seen once. Here the sequenced sample was peripheral blood, taken from a patient treated with radiotherapy plus ipilimumab. These receptors all stem from a human donor with non-small cell lung cancer whose response to radiotherapy plus ipilimumab could not be evaluated. Some clones in this sample may be carry-over from other donors' samples.

The rearrangement joins TRBV4-1 to TRBJ2-7; TRBD1 might be the D (5 bases). The V end lost 4 bases, the J end lost 0 bases, and 19 bases lay between the germline ends. CDR3 size: 17 residues. Germline V gene sequence: CDR1 MGHRA, CDR2 YSYEKL. DNA for the CDR3: TGCGCCAGCAGCCCTTGGGTGGGGCCGAAATCCTCCTACGAGCAGTACTTC. Translation: CASSPWVGPKSSYEQYF.

V gene TRBV14 combines with J gene TRBJ1-2, with D perhaps TRBD1 (6 bases). V was pared by 4 bases and J by 6 bases, with 15 bases between. CDR1 is SGHDN, CDR2 FVKESK, per germline. This CDR3 has 14 amino acids. CDR3 amino acids: CASSRGQGRDGYTF. The CDR3, as DNA: TGTGCCAGCAGCCGGGGGCAGGGGAGAGATGGCTACACCTTC.

The chain carries TRBV19 and TRBJ1-4; a weak D match, TRBD1 (6 bases). Germline V lookup: CDR1 LNHDA, CDR2 SQIVND (reference sequence). The CDR3 extends over 15 amino acids. V lost 4 bases to trimming and J lost 0 bases, with 9 bases between them. DNA of the CDR3: TGTGCCAGTAGTAAGGACAGTGCAACTAATGAAAAACTGTTTTTT. Residues: CASSKDSATNEKLFF.

CDR3 coding DNA: TGCAGCGTTGAAGGGGGCGCAGATACGCAGTATTTT. This gives the protein CSVEGGADTQYF. The chain combines TRBV29-1 with TRBJ2-3; the D gene is possibly TRBD1 (5 bases). CDR3 length: 12 amino acids. Deletions cut 1 base from V and 4 bases from J, with 6 bases between. Germline CDR1 SQVTM, CDR2 ANQGSEA.

This sequence joins TRBV5-4 and TRBJ1-6; 7 bases line up with TRBD1. CDR1 is SGHNT, CDR2 YYREEE, per germline (reference sequence). J was trimmed by 9 bases and V by 4 bases; bases with no gene match: 10. This CDR3 spans 15 amino acids. Here the CDR3 reads CASSTLQGKASPLHF. In DNA form, the CDR3 reads TGTGCCAGCAGCACGCTACAGGGGAAAGCTTCACCCCTCCACTTT.

This chain connects TRBV27 to TRBJ1-4; 9 nucleotides agree with TRBD1. Germline CDR1 and CDR2: MNHEY and SMNVEV (reference sequence). The V gene end was trimmed by 7 bases and the J gene end by 8 bases; junction bases not matched to a gene: 2. The CDR3 has 12 amino acids. The CDR3 spells CASTGQGEKLFF. CDR3 nucleotide sequence: TGTGCCAGCACCGGACAGGGGGAAAAACTGTTTTTT.

The V and J genes are TRBV5-1 and TRBJ2-7; 10 nucleotides align to TRBD1. CDR3 length: 14 residues. Germline values: CDR1 SGHRS, CDR2 YFSETQ. V trimming: 0 bases; J trimming: 7 bases; junction bases outside the gene matches: 4. CDR3 DNA sequence: TGCGCCAGCAGCTTGGGACAGGGGGCTAGGGAGCAGTACTTC. Amino acids: CASSLGQGAREQYF.

This sequence joins TRBV28 and TRBJ1-4; 7 bases line up with TRBD1. The J segment lost 0 bases and the V segment lost 2 bases, leaving 0 bases of the junction unmatched. The CDR3 spans 15 residues. Germline lookup yields CDR1 MDHEN and CDR2 SYDVKM. For the CDR3, the DNA is TGTGCCAGCAGTTTACAGGGGGCAACTAATGAAAAACTGTTTTTT. It codes for CASSLQGATNEKLFF.

In its sample, this clone was seen a few times. The V call is TRBV10-3, the J call TRBJ2-1, with 9 positions matching TRBD2. CDR1 ENHRY and CDR2 SYGVKD come from the germline V gene. This CDR3 comprises 12 residues. V was pared by 2 bases and J by 15 bases, with 5 bases of the junction left unmatched. CDR3 region: CAISEASGGTFF. CDR3 nucleotides: TGTGCCATCAGTGAGGCCAGCGGGGGGACGTTCTTC.

The rearrangement joins TRBV5-1 to TRBJ2-5; 7 nucleotides align to TRBD1. V trimming: 3 bases; J trimming: 0 bases; junction bases outside the gene matches: 2. Germline values: CDR1 SGHRS, CDR2 YFSETQ. This CDR3 comprises 14 residues. The CDR3 loop is CASSSTGNQETQYF. The CDR3 coding sequence is TGCGCCAGCAGCTCGACAGGGAACCAAGAGACCCAGTACTTC.

The chain employs TRBV28 and TRBJ1-2; possibly TRBD1 for D (5 bases). Germline CDR1 is MDHEN and CDR2 is SYDVKM. Trimming shortened V by 5 bases and J by 5 bases, and 15 bases separated the two germline ends. The CDR3 has 14 residues. CDR3: CASSHQGIRYGYTF. The CDR3 DNA reads as TGTGCCAGCAGTCACCAGGGTATAAGATATGGCTACACCTTC.

The rearrangement uses TRBV4-2 and TRBJ2-1; 9 bases line up with TRBD1. CDR3 length: 14 residues. V was clipped by 1 base and J by 7 bases; unmatched bases: 2. CDR1 is LGHNA, CDR2 YNFKEQ, per germline. For the CDR3, the DNA is TGTGCCAGCAGCCAAGTCGGACAGGGGAATGAGCAGTTCTTC. Its translation is CASSQVGQGNEQFF.

The chain carries TRBV15 and TRBJ2-7; 12 bases are shared with TRBD1. Trimming took 1 base from V and 7 from J; bases not matched to a gene: 5. The CDR3 has 15 residues. Germline V gene data show CDR1 as LNHNV and CDR2 as YYDKDF (reference sequence). The CDR3 reads CATSRVGTGGSEQYF. The CDR3 DNA reads as TGTGCCACCAGCAGAGTGGGGACAGGGGGCTCGGAGCAGTACTTC. Full variable domain (outside the CDR3, taken from reference TRBV15 and TRBJ2-7): DAMVIQNPRYQVTQFGKPVTLSCSQTLNHNVMYWYQQKSSQAPKLLFHYYDKDFNNEADTPDNFQSRRPNTSFCFLDIRSPGLGDTAMYLCATSRVGTGGSEQYFGPGTRLTVT.

This clone was picked up one time. The chain combines TRBV10-3 with TRBJ1-2; no firm D call. CDR3 length: 13 residues. V was trimmed by 2 bases and J by 5 bases, leaving 9 bases between them. Germline V CDR1 and CDR2: ENHRY, SYGVKD. The CDR3 region has the DNA TGTGCCATCAGTGAGGGTCCACTATATGGCTACACCTTC. Protein: CAISEGPLYGYTF.

This chain joins TRBV6-5 and TRBJ2-7, with D unresolved. The CDR3 runs to 16 residues. The V gene's germline CDR1 is MNHEY and CDR2 SVGAGI. Trimming removed 0 bases at V and 7 bases at J, with 19 bases between. CDR3 nucleotide sequence: TGTGCCAGCAGTTACTCTTTTGACATCGGAACTGGGGAGCAGTACTTC. Its translation is CASSYSFDIGTGEQYF.

The V call is TRBV6-4, the J call TRBJ1-1, with D possibly TRBD1 on 5 matching bases. Germline V lookup: CDR1 MRHNA, CDR2 SNTAGT. The CDR3 sequence is 14 residues long. V lost 2 bases, J lost 6 bases, and 13 bases lay in between. The CDR3 coding sequence is TGTGCCAGCAGTGACGGTGGGGGGTTGGCTGAAGCTTTCTTT. It encodes CASSDGGGLAEAFF.

V usage is TRBV19 and J usage is TRBJ2-1, with D tentatively TRBD1 (5 bases). CDR1 LNHDA and CDR2 SQIVND come from the germline V gene (reference sequence). Between the trimmed V and J ends, which lost 3 bases and 7 bases, there was a span of 16 bases. The CDR3 runs to 15 residues. Written as DNA, the CDR3 is TGTGCCAGTAGTATCCGAGATGGACACTGGAATGAGCAGTTCTTC. This encodes CASSIRDGHWNEQFF.

DNA for the CDR3: TGTGCCACCAGCAGCGGACCAGTAGGACAGGGCGACTATGGCTACACCTTC. This codes for CATSSGPVGQGDYGYTF. V and J are TRBV15 and TRBJ1-2; 8 bases are a match to TRBD1. Germline CDR1 LNHNV, CDR2 YYDKDF (reference sequence). The CDR3 extends over 17 amino acids. Unmatched junction bases numbered 12, after V lost 3 bases and J lost 3 bases.

The rearrangement uses TRBV4-1 and TRBJ2-1; D uncertain. There are 13 residues in the CDR3. The V and J ends lost 1 base and 3 bases respectively, with 4 bases between them. Germline CDR1 MGHRA, CDR2 YSYEKL. CDR3 nucleotides: TGCGCCAGCAGCCAAGCCGGCTACAATGAGCAGTTCTTC. The encoded protein is CASSQAGYNEQFF.

The V and J genes are TRBV6-1 and TRBJ2-1; 7 bases line up with TRBD1. With 7 bases clipped from V and 6 bases from J, the junction kept 12 bases outside the gene matches. Germline V CDR1 and CDR2: MNHNS, SASEGT. The CDR3 has 15 amino acids. CDR3 protein: CASTNPLDRSNEQFF. The CDR3 coding sequence is TGTGCCAGCACCAACCCCTTGGACAGGAGCAATGAGCAGTTCTTC.

V and J are TRBV9 and TRBJ1-1, with TRBD1 matching 8 bases. Germline assignment: CDR1 SGDLS and CDR2 YYNGEE. Trimming at V came to 5 bases and at J to 3 bases, leaving 6 bases not matched to a gene. The CDR3 runs 14 residues. The CDR3 bases are TGTGCCAGCAGTCCGGACAGGGCCCACACTGAAGCTTTCTTT. This gives the protein CASSPDRAHTEAFF.

V and J are TRBV30 and TRBJ1-6, with TRBD1 as a possible D gene (6 bases). Germline V gives CDR1 GTSNPN, CDR2 SVGIG (reference sequence). Deletions cut 3 bases from V and 5 bases from J, with 8 bases between. This CDR3 is built from 13 residues. The CDR3 region is CAWSTGHNSPLHF. In DNA, the CDR3 is TGTGCCTGGAGCACAGGGCATAATTCACCCCTCCACTTT.

This clone was seen more than once but under ten times. The chain combines TRBV19 with TRBJ1-2; TRBD1 is a possible D gene (5 bases). The CDR3 has 13 residues. V was pared by 5 bases and J by 6 bases, with 13 bases between. CDR1 is LNHDA and CDR2 is SQIVND in the germline V gene (reference sequence). For the CDR3, the DNA is TGTGCCAGTAGTCCGGGGACTGTTCATGGCTACACCTTC. Protein: CASSPGTVHGYTF.

This chain joins TRBV15 and TRBJ1-2; 8 nucleotides agree with TRBD1. CDR1 LNHNV and CDR2 YYDKDF come from the germline V gene (reference sequence). CDR3 length equals 14 residues. Trimming at V came to 2 bases and at J to 6 bases, leaving 5 bases not matched to a gene. Here the CDR3 DNA reads TGTGCCACCAGCAGATTCCTGACAGGGGATGGCTACACCTTC. Translating it yields CATSRFLTGDGYTF.

The chain employs TRBV11-3 and TRBJ2-7; weak D call: TRBD1 (5 bases). This CDR3 is 12 amino acids long. The V end lost 3 bases, the J end lost 6 bases, and 9 bases lay between the germline ends. In germline, CDR1 is SGHNT, CDR2 YENEEA. The CDR3 DNA is TGTGCCAGCAGCTTTCAGGGCGGCGAGCAGTACTTC. Translating gives CASSFQGGEQYF. The variable domain in full, with the rest retrieved from reference TRBV11-3 and TRBJ2-7, is EAGVVQSPRYKIIEKKQPVAFWCNPISGHNTLYWYLQNLGQGPELLIRYENEEAVDDSQLPKDRFSAERLKGVDSTLKIQPAELGDSAVYLCASSFQGGEQYFGPGTRLTVT.